This TCR beta chain derives from a study of blood T cell repertoires in COVID-19. Turning to the study itself: Acute and convalescent COVID-19 samples came from the United States, Italy and Spain. From T cells, B-cell-depleted T cells, or PBMCs came the material, which was cDNA or gDNA.

The germline V gene encodes CDR1 LGHNA and CDR2 YNFKEQ. Germline trimming cut 4 bases from V and 5 bases from J; bases unmatched to any gene: 12. The CDR3 consists of 17 residues. Original data processing: Estimates of nucleated cell counts were drawn from the amplification of reference gene primers. Using immunoSEQ multiplex PCR, the repertoire was profiled, and TCRdb retains in-frame clones only, with some absent. V and J calls plus clone size are reproduced from that table; the DNA served to infer D and trimming. The table shows 50,000 or so clones, with roughly 90% occurring only once. The chain recombines TRBV4-2 with TRBJ2-2; 8 bases line up with TRBD2. This sequence originates from a human donor with active COVID-19. The donor label of this sample is uncertain. What was sequenced was peripheral blood. CDR3 DNA sequence: TGTGCCAGCAGCCCTATGGGCGGGGGGCGAGGGACCGGGGAGCTGTTTTTT. It yields the protein CASSPMGGGRGTGELFF.